This is a list of T cell receptor beta chains from one sample in a study of blood T cell repertoires in COVID-19. Profiled with immunoSEQ multiplex PCR; TCRdb holds only in-frame clones, not every one. The table has about 220,000 clones, approximately 90% seen once; the top ten hold under 3%. Material for sequencing was PBMCs or T cells enriched from blood (not recorded which). The receptors were gathered from a woman aged 25-40 years who had recovered from COVID-19. CDR3s include the opening cysteine and the closing phenylalanine or tryptophan. The order of the fields is V gene, D gene, CDR3 protein. The D gene is left open where the match is weak.

>TRBV7-7|NA
CASSSLQGSSYNEQFF
>TRBV4-3|TRBD1
CASSQVSTGEMNTEAFF
>TRBV6-5|TRBD2
CASRRSGGRVNEQFF
>TRBV5-1|NA
CASSLAAASGNTIYF
>TRBV6-5|NA
CASSYSGDSSYEQYF
>TRBV19|NA
CASSIQSINEQFF
>TRBV4-3|NA
CASSQDRRGEEKLFF
>TRBV29-1|TRBD2
CSVELGASGSQETQYF
>TRBV5-3|TRBD2
CARSLISGGKETQYF
>TRBV6-5|NA
CAIGNGGTEAFF
>TRBV7-9|NA
CASSPAPGGYTF
>TRBV6-5|NA
CASSSVGRVNTEAFF
>TRBV11-2|NA
CASSRPLRGGYTF
>TRBV2|TRBD2
CASSETSGGAYNEQFF
>TRBV5-4|TRBD2
CASSLDATSGRTDTQYF
>TRBV18|NA
CASSPQQNTGELFF
>TRBV5-1|NA
CASGEGGVKYEQYF
>TRBV5-6|TRBD1
CASSRPGQGNSPLHF
>TRBV6-5|NA
CASSYSQGLYGYTF
>TRBV19|TRBD1
CASSPGQGIYEKLFF
>TRBV28|TRBD2
CASSLLWLAGGWNYNEQFF
>TRBV15|NA
CATTRPGNTVSYEQYF
>TRBV11-2|NA
CARRAAGFRNQPQHF
>TRBV6-5|TRBD1
CASRDRGLNTEAFF
>TRBV27|TRBD1
CASSWTGGNTEAFF
>TRBV3-1/TRBV3-2|NA
CASSQPGHQNTEAFF
>TRBV4-3|NA
CASSQDYPGGGDGYTF
>TRBV19|TRBD1
CASSRGQGSRTEAFF
>TRBV27|TRBD1
CASSLTGGGLEAFF
>TRBV7-2|NA
CASSPAWSSYEQYF
>TRBV7-2|TRBD2
CASSALAGVGTQYF
>TRBV19|NA
CASSMAGAGNTIYF
>TRBV6-5|TRBD1
CASSSHRGGSIGYTF
>TRBV5-4|NA
CASSLPSDTQYF
>TRBV19|NA
CASSIRDKYSNQPQHF
>TRBV5-1|NA
CASSADYYTEAFF
>TRBV5-4|NA
CASSFGQSSGNTIYF
>TRBV4-1|NA
CASTFSGQSGYGYTF